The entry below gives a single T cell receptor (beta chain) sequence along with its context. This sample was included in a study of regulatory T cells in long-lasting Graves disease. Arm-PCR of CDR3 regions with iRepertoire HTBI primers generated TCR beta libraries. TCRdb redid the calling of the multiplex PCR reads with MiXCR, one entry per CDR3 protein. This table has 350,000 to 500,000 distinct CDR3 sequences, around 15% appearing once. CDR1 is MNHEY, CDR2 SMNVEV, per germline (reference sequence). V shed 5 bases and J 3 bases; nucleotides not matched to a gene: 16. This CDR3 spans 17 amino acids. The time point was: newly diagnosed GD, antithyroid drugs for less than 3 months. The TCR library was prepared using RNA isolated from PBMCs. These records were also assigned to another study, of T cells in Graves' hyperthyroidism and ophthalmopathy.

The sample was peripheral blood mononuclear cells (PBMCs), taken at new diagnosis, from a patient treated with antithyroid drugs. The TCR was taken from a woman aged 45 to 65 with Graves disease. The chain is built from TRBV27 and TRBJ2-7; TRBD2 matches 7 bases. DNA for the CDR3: TGTGCCAGCAGTCCCCCCCACGAGGCGGGAGCGTTCTACGAGCAGTACTTC. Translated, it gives CASSPPHEAGAFYEQYF.